This record concerns one TCR beta chain sequence. Antigen specificity is unknown. Using its own MiXCR run on the RACE reads, TCRdb lists one record per CDR3 protein. The repertoire holds approximately 260,000 distinct CDR3 sequences, with roughly 7.4% as singletons. The CDR3 has 15 residues. Trimming took 5 bases from V and 8 from J; bases not matched to a gene: 8. Germline lookup yields CDR1 MNHEY and CDR2 SMNVEV (reference sequence). This specimen belongs to a study of human T cells and chemical hapten exposure. General study results and limits: Donor immune responses may differ from healthy people's, since all donors had alopecia.

Time point: pre-sensitization, week 0. Treatment denoted: therapeutic diphenylcyclopropenone sensitization with weekly scalp DPC. The chain recombines TRBV27 with TRBJ1-4; 10 positions match TRBD1. The sample was whole blood, taken in connection with sensitization to the hapten diphenylcyclopropenone (DPC). This TCR was sampled from a young man with alopecia areata. Some clones in this sample may be carry-over from other donors' samples. DNA of the CDR3: TGTGCCAGCAGTAGTTTAGGACAGGGGGAAGAAAAACTGTTTTTT. Protein product: CASSSLGQGEEKLFF.